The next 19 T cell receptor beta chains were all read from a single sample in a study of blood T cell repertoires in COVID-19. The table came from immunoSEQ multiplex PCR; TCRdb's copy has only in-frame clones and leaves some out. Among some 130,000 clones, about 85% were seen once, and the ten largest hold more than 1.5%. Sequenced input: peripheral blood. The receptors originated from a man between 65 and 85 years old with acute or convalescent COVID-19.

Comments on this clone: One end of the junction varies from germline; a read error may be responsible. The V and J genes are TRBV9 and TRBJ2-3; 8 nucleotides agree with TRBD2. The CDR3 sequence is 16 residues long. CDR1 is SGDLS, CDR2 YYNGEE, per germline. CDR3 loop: CASSASTSGFTDTRYF. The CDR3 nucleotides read TGTGCCAGCAGCGCCTCTACTAGCGGCTTCACAGATACGCGGTATTTT.

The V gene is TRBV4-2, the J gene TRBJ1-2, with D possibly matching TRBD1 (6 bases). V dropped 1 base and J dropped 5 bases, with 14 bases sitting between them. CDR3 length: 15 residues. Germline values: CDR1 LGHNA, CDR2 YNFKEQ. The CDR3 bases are TGTGCCAGCAGCCAAGGGACAGAGGACCTTTATGGCTACACCTTC. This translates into CASSQGTEDLYGYTF.

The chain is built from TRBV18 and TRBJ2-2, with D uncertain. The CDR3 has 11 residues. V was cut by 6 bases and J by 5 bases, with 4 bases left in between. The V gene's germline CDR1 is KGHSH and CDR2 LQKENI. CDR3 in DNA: TGTGCCAGCTCGCGGACCGGGGAGCTGTTTTTT. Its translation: CASSRTGELFF.

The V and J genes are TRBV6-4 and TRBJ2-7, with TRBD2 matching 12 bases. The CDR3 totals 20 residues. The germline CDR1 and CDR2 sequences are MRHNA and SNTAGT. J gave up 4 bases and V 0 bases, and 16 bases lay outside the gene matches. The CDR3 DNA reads TGTGCCAGCAGTGACTCGAGAGACCCAGTCGGACTAGCGGGATTTTACGAGCAGTACTTC. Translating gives CASSDSRDPVGLAGFYEQYF.

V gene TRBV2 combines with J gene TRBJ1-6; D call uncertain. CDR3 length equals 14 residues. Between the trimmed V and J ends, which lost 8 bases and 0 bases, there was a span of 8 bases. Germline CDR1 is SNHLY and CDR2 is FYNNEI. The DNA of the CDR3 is TGTGCCAGCGGCGGGTTCTCCTATAATTCACCCCTCCACTTT. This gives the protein CASGGFSYNSPLHF.

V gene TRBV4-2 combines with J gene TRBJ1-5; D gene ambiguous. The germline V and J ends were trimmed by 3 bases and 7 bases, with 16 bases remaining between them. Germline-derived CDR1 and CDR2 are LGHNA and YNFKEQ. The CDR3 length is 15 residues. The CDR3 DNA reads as TGTGCCAGCAGCCAGGCCGGACGGGAAGGCCAGCCCCAGCATTTT. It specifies CASSQAGREGQPQHF.

This CDR3 is CASAAGTAYQETQYF. For the CDR3, the DNA is TGTGCCAGCGCGGCCGGGACAGCCTATCAAGAGACCCAGTACTTC. V usage is TRBV6-6 and J usage is TRBJ2-5; 7 bases agree with TRBD1. Germline lookup yields CDR1 MNHNY and CDR2 SVGAGI (reference sequence). J was trimmed by 2 bases and V by 8 bases; bases with no gene match: 11. There are 15 residues in the CDR3.

CDR3: CASSFDDSAYGYTF. CDR3 bases: TGCGCCAGCAGCTTTGATGACAGCGCCTATGGCTACACCTTC. The chain joins TRBV5-1 to TRBJ1-2; weak D call: TRBD1 (5 bases). The CDR3 extends over 14 amino acids. V dropped 2 bases and J dropped 4 bases, with 12 bases sitting between them. Germline CDR1 SGHRS, CDR2 YFSETQ. Variable domain in full (rest from reference TRBV5-1 and TRBJ1-2): KAGVTQTPRYLIKTRGQQVTLSCSPISGHRSVSWYQQTPGQGLQFLFEYFSETQRNKGNFPGRFSGRQFSNSRSEMNVSTLELGDSALYLCASSFDDSAYGYTFGSGTRLTVV.

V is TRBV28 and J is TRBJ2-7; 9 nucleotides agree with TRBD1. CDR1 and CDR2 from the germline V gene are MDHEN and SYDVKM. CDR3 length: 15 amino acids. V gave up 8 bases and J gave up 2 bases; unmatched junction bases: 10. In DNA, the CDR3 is TGTGCCAGCGCACGTCCCGGGACAGGGACCTACGAGCAGTACTTC. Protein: CASARPGTGTYEQYF.

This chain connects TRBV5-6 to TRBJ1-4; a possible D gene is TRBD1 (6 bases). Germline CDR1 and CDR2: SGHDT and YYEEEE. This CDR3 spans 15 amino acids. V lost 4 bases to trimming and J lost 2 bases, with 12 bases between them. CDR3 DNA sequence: TGTGCCAGCAGCCGCAGGGGACCCACTAATGAAAAACTGTTTTTT. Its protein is CASSRRGPTNEKLFF.

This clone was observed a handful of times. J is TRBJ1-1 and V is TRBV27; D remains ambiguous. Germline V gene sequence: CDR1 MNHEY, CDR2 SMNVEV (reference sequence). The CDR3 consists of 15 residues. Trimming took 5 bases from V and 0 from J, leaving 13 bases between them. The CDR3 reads CASSPTGGLNTEAFF. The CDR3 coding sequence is TGTGCCAGCAGTCCCACGGGAGGGTTGAACACTGAAGCTTTCTTT.

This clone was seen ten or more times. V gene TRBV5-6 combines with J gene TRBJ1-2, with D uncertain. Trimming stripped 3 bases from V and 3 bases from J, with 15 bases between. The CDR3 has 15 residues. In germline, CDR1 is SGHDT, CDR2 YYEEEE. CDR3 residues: CASSSFLGADYGYTF. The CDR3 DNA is TGTGCCAGCAGCTCGTTCTTGGGAGCGGACTATGGCTACACCTTC.

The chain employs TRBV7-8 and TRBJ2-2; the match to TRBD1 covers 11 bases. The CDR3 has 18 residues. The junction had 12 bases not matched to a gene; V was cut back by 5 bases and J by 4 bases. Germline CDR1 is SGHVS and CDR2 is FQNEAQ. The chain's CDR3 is CASSPGQGGSSVTGELFF. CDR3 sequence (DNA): TGTGCCAGCAGCCCGGGACAGGGGGGCTCGTCGGTCACCGGGGAGCTGTTTTTT.

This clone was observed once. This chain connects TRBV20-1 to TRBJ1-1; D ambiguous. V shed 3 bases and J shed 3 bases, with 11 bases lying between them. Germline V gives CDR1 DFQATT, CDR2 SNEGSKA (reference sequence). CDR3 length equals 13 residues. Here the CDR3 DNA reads TGCAGTGCTAGTCCTCCCCCGGACACTGAAGCTTTCTTT. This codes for CSASPPPDTEAFF.

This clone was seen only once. The CDR3 coding sequence is TGCGCCAGCAGCCAGGACACCGGGACAGTCACCCGTGAGCAGTACTTC. Translating gives CASSQDTGTVTREQYF. This sequence joins TRBV4-1 and TRBJ2-7, with TRBD1 identical over 7 bases. Germline V gene lookup returns CDR1 MGHRA and CDR2 YSYEKL. V trimming: 3 bases; J trimming: 7 bases; junction bases outside the gene matches: 15. CDR3 length: 16 amino acids.

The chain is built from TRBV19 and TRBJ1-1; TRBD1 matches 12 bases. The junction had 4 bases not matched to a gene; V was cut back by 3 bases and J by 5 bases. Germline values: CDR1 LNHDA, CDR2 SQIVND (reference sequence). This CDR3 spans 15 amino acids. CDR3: CASSIGTGGRTEAFF. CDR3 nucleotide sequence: TGTGCCAGTAGTATTGGGACAGGGGGCAGAACTGAAGCTTTCTTT.

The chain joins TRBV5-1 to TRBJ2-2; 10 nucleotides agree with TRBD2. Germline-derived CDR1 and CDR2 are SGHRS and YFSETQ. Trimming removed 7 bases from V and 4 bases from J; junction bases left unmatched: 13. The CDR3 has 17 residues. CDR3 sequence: CASSASGSPSGTGELFF. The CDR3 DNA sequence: TGCGCCAGCTCAGCTAGCGGGAGCCCGTCGGGCACCGGGGAGCTGTTTTTT.

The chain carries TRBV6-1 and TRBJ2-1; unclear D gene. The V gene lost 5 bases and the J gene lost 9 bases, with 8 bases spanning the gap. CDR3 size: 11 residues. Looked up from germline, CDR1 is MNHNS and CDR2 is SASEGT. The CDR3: CASSSGSEQFF. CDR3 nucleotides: TGTGCCAGCAGTTCCGGTAGTGAGCAGTTCTTC.

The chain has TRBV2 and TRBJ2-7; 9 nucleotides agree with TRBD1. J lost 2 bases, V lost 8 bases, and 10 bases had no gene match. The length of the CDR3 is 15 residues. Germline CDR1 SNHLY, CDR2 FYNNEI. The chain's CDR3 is CASQVGTGTPYEQYF. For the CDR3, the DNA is TGTGCCAGCCAGGTAGGGACAGGGACTCCCTACGAGCAGTACTTC. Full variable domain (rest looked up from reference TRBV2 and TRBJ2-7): EPEVTQTPSHQVTQMGQEVILRCVPISNHLYFYWYRQILGQKVEFLVSFYNNEISEKSEIFDDQFSVERPDGSNFTLKIRSTKLEDSAMYFCASQVGTGTPYEQYFGPGTRLTVT.